Listed here are 2 T cell receptor beta chains from one sample, sequenced in a study of cytomegalovirus exposure and HLA in healthy donors. With 60 Vbeta and 13 Jbeta primers, the PCR was carried out. The table came from immunoSEQ multiplex PCR; TCRdb's copy has only in-frame clones and leaves some out. Of around 99,000 clones listed, under 85% are singletons. Sequencing used PBMCs. The receptors derive from a male donor in good health and CMV-seronegative.

The chain combines TRBV25-1 with TRBJ2-7; D is perhaps TRBD1 (7 bases). There are 17 residues in the CDR3. The germline V gene encodes CDR1 MGHDK and CDR2 SYGVNS. V lost 4 bases and J 6 bases, leaving 25 bases between the germline ends. CDR3 DNA sequence: TGTGCCAGCAGTGGGAGGACAGGCCAAGGACTAATCTCCGAGCAGTACTTC. It translates to CASSGRTGQGLISEQYF.

V usage is TRBV19 and J usage is TRBJ2-2, with a tentative D call TRBD2 (5 bases). Trimming stripped 11 bases from V and 5 bases from J, with 12 bases between. The germline V gene has CDR1 LNHDA and CDR2 SQIVND (reference sequence). The CDR3 loop spans 12 amino acids. DNA of the CDR3: TGTGCCCTGAGGGTCAGAACCGGGGAGCTGTTTTTT. Protein: CALRVRTGELFF.